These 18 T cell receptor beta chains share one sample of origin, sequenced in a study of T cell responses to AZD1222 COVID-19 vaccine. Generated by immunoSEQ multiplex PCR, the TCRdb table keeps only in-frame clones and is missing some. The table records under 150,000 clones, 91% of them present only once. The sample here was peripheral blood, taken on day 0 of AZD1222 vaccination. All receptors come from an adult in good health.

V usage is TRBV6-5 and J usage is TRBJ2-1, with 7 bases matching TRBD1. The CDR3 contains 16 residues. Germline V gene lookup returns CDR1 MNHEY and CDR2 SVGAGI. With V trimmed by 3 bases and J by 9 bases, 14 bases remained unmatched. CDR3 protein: CASSYWKGAAHSEQFF. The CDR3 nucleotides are TGTGCCAGCAGTTATTGGAAGGGGGCTGCGCATAGTGAGCAGTTCTTC.

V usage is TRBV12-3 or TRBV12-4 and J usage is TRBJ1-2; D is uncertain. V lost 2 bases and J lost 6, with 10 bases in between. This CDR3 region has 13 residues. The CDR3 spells CASSLRLPNGYTF. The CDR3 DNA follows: TGTGCCAGCAGTTTACGACTGCCCAATGGCTACACCTTC.

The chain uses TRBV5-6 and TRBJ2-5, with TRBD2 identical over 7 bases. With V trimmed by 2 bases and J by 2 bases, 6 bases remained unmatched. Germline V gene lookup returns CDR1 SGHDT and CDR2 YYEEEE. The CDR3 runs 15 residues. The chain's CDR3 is CASSLLWEGQETQYF. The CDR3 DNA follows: TGTGCCAGCAGCTTACTTTGGGAGGGACAAGAGACCCAGTACTTC.

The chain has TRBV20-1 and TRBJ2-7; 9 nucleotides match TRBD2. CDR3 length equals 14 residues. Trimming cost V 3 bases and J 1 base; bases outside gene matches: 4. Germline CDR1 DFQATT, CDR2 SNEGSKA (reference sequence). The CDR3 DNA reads TGCAGTGCTAGTCGACTAGCGGATTCCTACGAGCAGTACTTC. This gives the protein CSASRLADSYEQYF.

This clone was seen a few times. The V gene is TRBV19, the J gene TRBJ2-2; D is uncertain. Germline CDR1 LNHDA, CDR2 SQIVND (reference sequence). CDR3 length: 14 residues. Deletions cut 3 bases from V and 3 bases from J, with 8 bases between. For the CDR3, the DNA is TGTGCCAGTAGTATTGATGGCGACACCGGGGAGCTGTTTTTT. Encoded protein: CASSIDGDTGELFF.

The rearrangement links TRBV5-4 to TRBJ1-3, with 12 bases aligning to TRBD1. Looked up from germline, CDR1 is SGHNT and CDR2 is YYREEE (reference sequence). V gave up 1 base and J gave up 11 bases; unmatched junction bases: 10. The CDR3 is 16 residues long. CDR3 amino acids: CASSLIGTGGAGPIYF. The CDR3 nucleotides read TGTGCCAGCAGCTTGATTGGGACAGGGGGCGCCGGGCCCATATATTTT.

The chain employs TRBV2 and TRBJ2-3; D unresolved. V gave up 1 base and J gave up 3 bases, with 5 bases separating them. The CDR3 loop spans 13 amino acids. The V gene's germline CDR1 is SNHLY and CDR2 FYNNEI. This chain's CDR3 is CASSEGLTDTQYF. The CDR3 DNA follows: TGTGCCAGCAGTGAAGGGCTTACAGATACGCAGTATTTT.

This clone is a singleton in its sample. The CDR3 nucleotides are TGTGCCAGCAGCCCCCGGACTAGCGGGAAGTATGAGCAGTTCTTC. Amino acid sequence: CASSPRTSGKYEQFF. The genes are TRBV9 and TRBJ2-1; 12 bases line up with TRBD2. Per the germline V gene, CDR1 is SGDLS and CDR2 is YYNGEE. With 4 bases clipped from V and 8 bases from J, the junction kept 7 bases outside the gene matches. The CDR3 loop spans 15 amino acids.

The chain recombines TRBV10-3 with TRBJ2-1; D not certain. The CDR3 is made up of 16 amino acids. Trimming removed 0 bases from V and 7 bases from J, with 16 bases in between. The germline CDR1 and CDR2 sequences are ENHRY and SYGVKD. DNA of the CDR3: TGTGCCATCAGTGAGTCATTTTCCGTAGGAGAAAATGAGCAGTTCTTC. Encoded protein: CAISESFSVGENEQFF.

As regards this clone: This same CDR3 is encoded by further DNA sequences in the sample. For the CDR3, the DNA is TGTGCCAGCAGCTTAGTGCGGGGCTCCTACGAGCAGTACTTC. Translation: CASSLVRGSYEQYF. The chain uses TRBV11-2 and TRBJ2-7, with D possibly being TRBD2 (6 bases). V was clipped by 1 base and J by 0 bases, with 7 bases between them. The CDR3 has 14 residues. Germline V gene data show CDR1 as SGHAT and CDR2 as FQNNGV.

This CDR3 reads CASSPEVLANTGELFF. In nucleotides, the CDR3 is TGTGCCAGCTCCCCCGAGGTCCTAGCGAACACCGGGGAGCTGTTTTTT. This chain uses TRBV2 with TRBJ2-2; D is undetermined. This CDR3 contains 16 residues. Trimming removed 8 bases at V and 0 bases at J, with 16 bases between. Germline V gives CDR1 SNHLY, CDR2 FYNNEI.

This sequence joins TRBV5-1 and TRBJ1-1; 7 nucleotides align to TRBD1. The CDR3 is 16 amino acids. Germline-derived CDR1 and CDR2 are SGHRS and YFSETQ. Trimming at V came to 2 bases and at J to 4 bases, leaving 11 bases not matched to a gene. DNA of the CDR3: TGCGCCAGCAGCTTCCAGACAGGGTTCAGAACCACTGAAGCTTTCTTT. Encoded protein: CASSFQTGFRTTEAFF.

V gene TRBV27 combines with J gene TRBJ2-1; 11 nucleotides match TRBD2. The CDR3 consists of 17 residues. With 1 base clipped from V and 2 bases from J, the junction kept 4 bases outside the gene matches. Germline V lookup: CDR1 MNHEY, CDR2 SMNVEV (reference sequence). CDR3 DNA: TGTGCCAGCAGTTTATGGGGACTAGCGGAACCCTACAATGAGCAGTTCTTC. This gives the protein CASSLWGLAEPYNEQFF.

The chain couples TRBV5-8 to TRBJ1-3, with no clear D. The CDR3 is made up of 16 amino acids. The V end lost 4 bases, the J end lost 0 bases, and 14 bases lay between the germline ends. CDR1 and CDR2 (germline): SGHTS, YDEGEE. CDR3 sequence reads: CASSALLAASGNTIYF. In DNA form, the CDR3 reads TGTGCCAGCAGCGCCCTGCTTGCCGCCTCTGGAAACACCATATATTTT.

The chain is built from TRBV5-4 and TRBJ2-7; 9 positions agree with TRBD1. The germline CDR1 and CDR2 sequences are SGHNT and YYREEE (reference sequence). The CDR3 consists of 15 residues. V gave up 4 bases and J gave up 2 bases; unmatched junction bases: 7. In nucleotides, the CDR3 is TGTGCCAGCAGCGCCGGACAGGGGTCGACCTACGAGCAGTACTTC. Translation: CASSAGQGSTYEQYF.

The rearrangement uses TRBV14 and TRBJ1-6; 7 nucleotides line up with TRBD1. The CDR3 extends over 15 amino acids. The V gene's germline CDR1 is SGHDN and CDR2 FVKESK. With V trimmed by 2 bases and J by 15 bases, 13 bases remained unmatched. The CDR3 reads CASSQRGRDSDSLHF. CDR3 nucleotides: TGTGCCAGCAGCCAAAGAGGTCGGGACAGTGATAGCCTCCACTTT. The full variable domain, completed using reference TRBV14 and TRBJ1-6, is EAGVTQFPSHSVIEKGQTVTLRCDPISGHDNLYWYRRVMGKEIKFLLHFVKESKQDESGMPNNRFLAERTGGTYSTLKVQPAELEDSGVYFCASSQRGRDSDSLHFGNGTRLTVT.

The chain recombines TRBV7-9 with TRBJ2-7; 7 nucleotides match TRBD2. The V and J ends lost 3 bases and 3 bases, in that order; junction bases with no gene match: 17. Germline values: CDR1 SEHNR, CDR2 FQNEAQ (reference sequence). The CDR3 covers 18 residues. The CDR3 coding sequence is TGTGCCAGCAGCTTTAACGCAGTCAACCTCTGGGACTACTACGAGCAGTACTTC. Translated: CASSFNAVNLWDYYEQYF.

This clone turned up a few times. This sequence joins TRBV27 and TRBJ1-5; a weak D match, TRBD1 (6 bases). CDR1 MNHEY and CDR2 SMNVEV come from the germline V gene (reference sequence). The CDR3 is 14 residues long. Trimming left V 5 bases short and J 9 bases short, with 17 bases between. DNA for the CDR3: TGTGCCAGCAGTCTAGGGGGAGCGACGTGGCCCCAGCATTTT. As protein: CASSLGGATWPQHF.